The next 15 T cell receptor beta chains were all read from a single sample in a study of regulatory T cells in long-lasting Graves disease. Time point: newly diagnosed GD, antithyroid drugs for less than 3 months. Scientists built the TCR library using RNA that was extracted from PBMCs. Arm-PCR of CDR3 regions and iRepertoire HTBI primers were used to build TCR beta libraries. MiXCR was run by TCRdb on the multiplex PCR reads, yielding one entry per CDR3 protein. The sample has hundreds of thousands of distinct CDR3 sequences, 16% seen once. These records were also assigned to another study, of T cells in Graves' hyperthyroidism and ophthalmopathy.

This specimen was peripheral blood mononuclear cells (PBMCs), taken at new diagnosis, from a patient treated with antithyroid drugs. These TCRs come from a woman younger than 45 with Graves disease.

In this sample, this clonotype turned up many times. CDR3: CASTPQGWGTEAFF. The CDR3, as DNA: TGTGCCAGCACCCCCCAGGGCTGGGGCACTGAAGCTTTCTTT. The chain couples TRBV28 to TRBJ1-1; tentatively, D is TRBD1 (5 bases). CDR3 length equals 14 residues. The V and J ends lost 7 bases and 4 bases respectively, with 16 bases between them. Germline-derived CDR1 and CDR2 are MDHEN and SYDVKM.

This clonotype has just a few counts. The J gene is TRBJ1-6, the V gene TRBV20-1; D might be TRBD1 (5 bases). Trimming removed 2 bases at V and 14 bases at J, with 16 bases between. Per the germline V gene, CDR1 is DFQATT and CDR2 is SNEGSKA (reference sequence). CDR3 length: 13 amino acids. The DNA for the CDR3 is TGCAGTGCTAGATCCCTGGAGGTGGGGGCCCTCCACTTT. It encodes CSARSLEVGALHF.

The CDR3 sequence: CASSLTSTGCTNEKLFF. The CDR3 DNA sequence: TGTGCCAGCAGCTTAACTAGTACAGGGTGCACTAATGAAAAACTGTTTTTT. V and J are TRBV7-3 and TRBJ1-4, with D perhaps matching TRBD1 (6 bases). Trimming took 0 bases from V and 2 from J, leaving 13 bases between them. CDR1 is SGHTA and CDR2 is FQGTGA in the germline V gene. CDR3 length: 17 residues.

This clonotype was picked up many times. The rearrangement joins TRBV24-1 to TRBJ2-1; D uncertain. V was cut by 5 bases and J by 0 bases, with 7 bases left in between. Germline CDR1 is KGHDR and CDR2 is SFDVKD. This CDR3 is 14 amino acids long. DNA of the CDR3: TGTGCCACCAGTGGGGCCGTCTCCTACAATGAGCAGTTCTTC. Protein sequence: CATSGAVSYNEQFF.

The rearrangement links TRBV20-1 to TRBJ1-1; 10 positions match TRBD1. The CDR3 runs to 12 residues. V shed 5 bases, J shed 10 bases, and the junction held 7 bases outside the gene matches. Germline loops: CDR1 DFQATT, CDR2 SNEGSKA (reference sequence). The DNA of the CDR3 is TGCAGTGCTGGGACAGGGGTGGGCCGAGCTTTCTTT. This codes for CSAGTGVGRAFF.

This clonotype was observed many times. The chain is built from TRBV5-1 and TRBJ1-1, with 8 bases aligning to TRBD1. This CDR3 region has 14 residues. Germline CDR1 and CDR2: SGHRS and YFSETQ. J was trimmed by 1 base and V by 7 bases; bases with no gene match: 6. CDR3 loop: CASSRGQRNTEAFF. Written as DNA, the CDR3 is TGCGCCAGCTCCAGGGGGCAGCGGAACACTGAAGCTTTCTTT.

The chain couples TRBV12-3 or TRBV12-4 to TRBJ2-1, with TRBD2 matching 11 bases. This CDR3 has 12 residues. Trimming cost V 4 bases and J 14 bases; bases outside gene matches: 4. This CDR3 is CASSSKLAGEFF. CDR3 coding DNA: TGTGCCAGCAGTTCTAAACTAGCGGGGGAGTTCTTC.

The rearrangement links TRBV4-1 to TRBJ1-5; D is ambiguous. V dropped 4 bases and J dropped 10 bases, with 20 bases sitting between them. This CDR3 is 15 amino acids long. Per the germline V gene, CDR1 is MGHRA and CDR2 is YSYEKL. In nucleotides, the CDR3 is TGCGCCAGCAGCCGATATACAGAGGAGACCGAACCCCAGCATTTT. It is translated as CASSRYTEETEPQHF.

About this clonotype: This may be a read error: a much more frequent sequence differs by one nucleotide. The chain employs TRBV28 and TRBJ1-4, with 10 bases lining up with TRBD1. The CDR3 covers 16 residues. Germline V lookup: CDR1 MDHEN, CDR2 SYDVKM. CDR3 region: CASSYWDRGNNEELFF. For the CDR3, the DNA is TGTGCCAGCAGTTATTGGGACAGGGGAAATAATGAAGAACTGTTTTTT. Filled out from reference TRBV28 and TRBJ1-4, the complete variable domain reads DVKVTQSSRYLVKRTGEKVFLECVQDMDHENMFWYRQDPGLGLRLIYFSYDVKMKEKGDIPEGYSVSREKKERFSLILESASTNQTSMYLCASSYWDRGNNEELFFGSGTQLSVL.

This clonotype has only a few counts. The genes are TRBV20-1 and TRBJ2-7; TRBD2 agrees at 8 bases. V lost 6 bases to trimming and J lost 3 bases; unmatched junction nucleotides: 13. Germline CDR1 reads DFQATT; CDR2 reads SNEGSKA (reference sequence). This CDR3 region has 15 residues. The CDR3 here is CSAPAVAGQGYEQYF. In nucleotides, the CDR3 is TGCAGTGCCCCCGCTGTAGCGGGGCAGGGCTACGAGCAGTACTTC.

There are a few counts of this clonotype. The rearrangement joins TRBV28 to TRBJ2-7; D not certain. V was trimmed by 4 bases and J by 0 bases, leaving 13 bases between them. The CDR3 spans 15 residues. CDR1 is MDHEN and CDR2 is SYDVKM in the germline V gene. In DNA form, the CDR3 reads TGTGCCAGCAGTTCCCCATCGGTAGGCTCCTACGAGCAGTACTTC. Amino acids: CASSSPSVGSYEQYF.

At least ten counts were recorded for this clonotype. The chain joins TRBV2 to TRBJ1-2; D is ambiguous. The length of the CDR3 is 13 residues. The germline V gene encodes CDR1 SNHLY and CDR2 FYNNEI. V was trimmed by 3 bases and J by 3 bases, leaving 8 bases between them. The CDR3 loop is CASSEAEYYGYTF. Written as DNA, the CDR3 is TGTGCCAGCAGTGAGGCAGAGTACTATGGCTACACCTTC.

There are a few counts of this clonotype. As DNA, the CDR3 is TGTGCCAGCAGCTTAATTCGGAGTCCGGACAATCAGCCCCAGCATTTT. This codes for CASSLIRSPDNQPQHF. The chain couples TRBV7-2 to TRBJ1-5; D remains ambiguous. Trimming shortened V by 2 bases and J by 3 bases, and 14 bases separated the two germline ends. The germline gives CDR1 SGHTA, CDR2 FQGNSA. This CDR3 spans 16 amino acids.

This clonotype was detected many times. The V and J genes are TRBV20-1 and TRBJ1-2; tentatively, D is TRBD1 (6 bases). The CDR3 spans 14 residues. Germline lookup yields CDR1 DFQATT and CDR2 SNEGSKA (reference sequence). V gave up 3 bases and J gave up 7 bases, with 18 bases separating them. CDR3 DNA sequence: TGCAGTGCTAGGGAGCACGCCGGGACAACTGGCTACACCTTC. Its translation is CSAREHAGTTGYTF.

This clonotype was seen a handful of times. The rearrangement uses TRBV20-1 and TRBJ2-5, with 9 bases lining up with TRBD2. V was pared by 6 bases and J by 3 bases, with 8 bases of the junction left unmatched. Germline CDR1 and CDR2: DFQATT and SNEGSKA (reference sequence). This CDR3 region has 14 residues. The CDR3 DNA is TGCAGTGCCTTTGAGACTAGCGGCGAAGAGACCCAGTACTTC. Amino acids: CSAFETSGEETQYF.